The text below deals with one T cell receptor beta chain. TCRdb processed the PCR reads anew with MiXCR; each CDR3 protein has one entry. The sample has more than 450,000 distinct CDR3 sequences; roughly 23% are singletons. Naive CD8 T cells were sorted, and the gate applied was CD8+CD4-CCR7+CD45RA+. The data originate from a study of molecular identifiers for immune sequencing clone quantification. Germline V gene data show CDR1 as MNHEY and CDR2 as SVGAGI. This CDR3 has 15 residues. With 2 bases removed from V and 0 bases from J, the gap between germline ends came to 7 bases. Sample: naive CD8+ T cells from blood, with Jurkat cell RNA spiked in. The subset: FACS-sorted CD8+CD4-CCR7+CD45RA+ naive T cells. The receptor was derived from a human donor in good health. Some libraries in this study had Jurkat cell RNA spiked in. This sequence joins TRBV6-5 and TRBJ1-4; D remains unclear. For the CDR3, the DNA is TGTGCCAGCAGTTACATCCAGGCAACTAATGAAAAACTGTTTTTT. This gives the protein CASSYIQATNEKLFF.